The 16 T cell receptor beta chains in this list originate from one sample, sequenced in a study of CD8 T cells in ankylosing spondylitis. Study results and caveats: Typical of ankylosing spondylitis blood, it appeared, was a TCR beta motif of several highly homologous variants.

Their target antigens are unknown. TCRdb re-called the 5' RACE reads with MiXCR, one entry per CDR3 protein. The data contain 800,000 to 900,000 distinct CDR3 sequences, 12% of them singletons. Input material: blood, either unsorted or a sorted T cell fraction (not recorded which). The receptors come from a male donor with ankylosing spondylitis.

The sample holds a few counts of this clonotype. CDR3 DNA sequence: TGTGCCAGCAGCCCGGGTCCCTTCAAGGAGGAGCAGTTCTTC. Amino acid sequence: CASSPGPFKEEQFF. This chain uses TRBV7-2 with TRBJ2-1; D gene uncertain. V dropped 5 bases and J dropped 10 bases, with 18 bases sitting between them. The CDR3 length is 14 residues. CDR1 SGHTA and CDR2 FQGNSA come from the germline V gene.

The chain joins TRBV20-1 to TRBJ2-2, with TRBD1 matching over 8 bases. Germline V gene data show CDR1 as DFQATT and CDR2 as SNEGSKA (reference sequence). The ends lost 3 bases at V and 5 bases at J; junction bases unmatched: 5. The CDR3 length is 14 residues. The CDR3 loop reads CSASWQGATGELFF. CDR3 coding DNA: TGCAGTGCTAGTTGGCAGGGGGCAACCGGGGAGCTGTTTTTT.

This clonotype came up many times. The CDR3 region is CSAEGGNTIYF. The DNA for the CDR3 is TGCAGCGCGGAGGGGGGAAACACCATATATTTT. The chain combines TRBV29-1 with TRBJ1-3, with D maybe TRBD1 (5 bases). This CDR3 contains 11 residues. V lost 7 bases, J lost 4 bases, and 8 bases lay in between. Germline CDR1 and CDR2: SQVTM and ANQGSEA.

This clonotype was seen a handful of times. This rearrangement joins TRBV9 to TRBJ2-7; a possible D gene is TRBD2 (6 bases). Trimming removed 0 bases from V and 6 bases from J, with 7 bases in between. The V gene's germline CDR1 is SGDLS and CDR2 YYNGEE. This CDR3 is 12 amino acids long. CDR3 sequence: CASSVDGGEQYF. The CDR3 DNA follows: TGTGCCAGCAGCGTAGACGGGGGCGAGCAGTACTTC.

The rearrangement joins TRBV10-3 to TRBJ1-4; D not resolved. CDR1 and CDR2 (germline): ENHRY, SYGVKD. V shed 0 bases and J shed 6 bases, with 8 bases lying between them. The CDR3 spans 14 residues. As DNA, the CDR3 is TGTGCCATCAGTGAGTCTGGGGTAGATGAAAAACTGTTTTTT. Its protein product is CAISESGVDEKLFF.

The gene calls are TRBV28 and TRBJ2-3; maybe TRBD1 (5 bases). The ends were cut back, 6 bases at V and 5 bases at J, with 12 bases in the middle. This CDR3 has 13 amino acids. Per germline, CDR1 MDHEN and CDR2 SYDVKM. The CDR3 DNA sequence: TGTGCCAGCAGGGTAGGCAGGGAAGATACGCAGTATTTT. It codes for CASRVGREDTQYF.

This clonotype was seen only a few times. The CDR3: CASSYAGVVYNEQFF. For the CDR3, the DNA is TGTGCCAGCAGTTACGCGGGAGTAGTCTACAATGAGCAGTTCTTC. The chain links TRBV6-5 to TRBJ2-1; 7 bases fit TRBD2. Germline CDR1 MNHEY, CDR2 SVGAGI. Germline trimming cut 2 bases from V and 3 bases from J; bases unmatched to any gene: 4. The CDR3 is made up of 15 amino acids.

Only a few counts were recorded for this clonotype. The V gene is TRBV28, the J gene TRBJ2-7, with TRBD1 as a possible D gene (5 bases). CDR3 length: 15 residues. Trimming cost V 7 bases and J 2 bases, with 18 bases left between them. The germline CDR1 and CDR2 sequences are MDHEN and SYDVKM. CDR3 sequence (DNA): TGTGCCAGCACTACAGGCTTTGGTAGGACCTACGAGCAGTACTTC. Its protein is CASTTGFGRTYEQYF.

The V call is TRBV5-5, the J call TRBJ1-2; TRBD1 matches 7 bases. The junction had 5 bases not matched to a gene; V was cut back by 4 bases and J by 2 bases. This CDR3 is 14 amino acids long. The germline CDR1 and CDR2 sequences are SGHKS and YYEKEE (reference sequence). The CDR3 nucleotides read TGTGCCAGCAGCAGAGAGGGACAGAACTATGGCTACACCTTC. Encoded protein: CASSREGQNYGYTF. The whole variable domain, remainder taken from reference TRBV5-5 and TRBJ1-2, is DAGVTQSPTHLIKTRGQQVTLRCSPISGHKSVSWYQQVLGQGPQFIFQYYEKEERGRGNFPDRFSARQFPNYSSELNVNALLLGDSALYLCASSREGQNYGYTFGSGTRLTVV.

This clonotype was recorded at least ten times. The chain couples TRBV4-2 to TRBJ1-2; weak D call: TRBD1 (5 bases). Trimming pared 1 base from V and 4 bases from J, leaving 13 bases between. The CDR3 spans 15 residues. Germline CDR1 is LGHNA and CDR2 is YNFKEQ. This CDR3 reads CASSQVGVTGYGYTF. CDR3 sequence (DNA): TGTGCCAGCAGCCAAGTCGGGGTTACAGGCTATGGCTACACCTTC.

The gene calls are TRBV5-1 and TRBJ2-7; 7 nucleotides match TRBD1. The CDR3 is made up of 15 amino acids. The germline V gene has CDR1 SGHRS and CDR2 YFSETQ. V shed 5 bases and J 7 bases; nucleotides not matched to a gene: 15. CDR3 in DNA: TGCGCCAGCAGTTGGGACAGACTACCTTTAGGGGAGCAGTACTTC. It specifies CASSWDRLPLGEQYF. Supplemented by reference TRBV5-1 and TRBJ2-7, the full variable domain reads KAGVTQTPRYLIKTRGQQVTLSCSPISGHRSVSWYQQTPGQGLQFLFEYFSETQRNKGNFPGRFSGRQFSNSRSEMNVSTLELGDSALYLCASSWDRLPLGEQYFGPGTRLTVT.

Only a few counts were recorded for this clonotype. The V and J genes are TRBV4-1 and TRBJ2-3; 8 positions match TRBD2. The CDR3 consists of 14 residues. Germline trimming cut 2 bases from V and 4 bases from J; bases unmatched to any gene: 2. Germline V CDR1 and CDR2: MGHRA, YSYEKL. For the CDR3, the DNA is TGCGCCAGCAGCCAACAACTAGCGGCAGATACGCAGTATTTT. It specifies CASSQQLAADTQYF.

This clonotype has a count of ten or more. This chain links TRBV12-3 or TRBV12-4 with TRBJ1-5; 7 nucleotides line up with TRBD1. This CDR3 comprises 14 residues. V shed 5 bases, J shed 0 bases, and the junction held 1 base outside the gene matches. CDR3 sequence: CASSQGGSNQPQHF. In DNA form, the CDR3 reads TGTGCCAGCAGTCAGGGGGGTAGCAATCAGCCCCAGCATTTT.

The chain couples TRBV20-1 to TRBJ2-7; D unresolved. Germline V gives CDR1 DFQATT, CDR2 SNEGSKA (reference sequence). The CDR3 covers 13 residues. The V end lost 0 bases, the J end lost 0 bases, and 6 bases lay between the germline ends. The CDR3 DNA is TGCAGTGCTAGAGATGCCCGCTCCTACGAGCAGTACTTC. As protein: CSARDARSYEQYF.

V gene TRBV5-1 combines with J gene TRBJ2-5; tentative D call: TRBD2 (5 bases). The length of the CDR3 is 15 residues. The germline gives CDR1 SGHRS, CDR2 YFSETQ. Trimming left V 1 base short and J 5 bases short, with 15 bases between. The CDR3 spells CASSLLVGVRETQYF. CDR3 nucleotides: TGCGCCAGCAGCTTGTTGGTGGGAGTCCGGGAGACCCAGTACTTC.

This clonotype occurred a few times. The chain joins TRBV4-1 to TRBJ2-1; 11 bases agree with TRBD2. With 2 bases clipped from V and 0 bases from J, the junction kept 12 bases outside the gene matches. The germline gives CDR1 MGHRA, CDR2 YSYEKL. This CDR3 has 20 residues. In DNA form, the CDR3 reads TGCGCCAGCAGCCAACTCGCCGGGACTAGCGGTTTTAGCTCCTACAATGAGCAGTTCTTC. It yields the protein CASSQLAGTSGFSSYNEQFF.